Listed here are 26 T cell receptor beta chains from one sample, sequenced in a study of cytomegalovirus exposure and HLA in healthy donors. The method was immunoSEQ multiplex PCR; TCRdb's version includes in-frame clones alone and lacks a portion of them. The sample holds hundreds of thousands of clones; approximately 87% are singletons and the top ten take 2.6%. The material sequenced was PBMCs. These receptors were taken from a man aged 18 to 30 in good health and CMV-seronegative.

CDR3 bases: TGTGCCAGCAGTTTAAGGGGCACCACAGATACGCAGTATTTT. Its translation is CASSLRGTTDTQYF. V is TRBV27 and J is TRBJ2-3, with D possibly being TRBD1 (5 bases). This CDR3 has 14 amino acids. The ends were cut back, 2 bases at V and 2 bases at J, with 8 bases in the middle. Germline CDR1 and CDR2: MNHEY and SMNVEV (reference sequence).

V and J are TRBV5-1 and TRBJ2-7; TRBD1 aligns across 10 bases. The CDR3 has 14 amino acids. The V segment lost 4 bases and the J segment 3 bases; nucleotides outside the gene matches: 4. The germline V gene has CDR1 SGHRS and CDR2 YFSETQ. The CDR3 spells CASSPGQGGYEQYF. In DNA, the CDR3 is TGCGCCAGCAGCCCCGGACAGGGGGGCTACGAGCAGTACTTC.

The chain combines TRBV5-1 with TRBJ1-1, with a possible D match to TRBD1 (5 bases). With 4 bases removed from V and 6 bases from J, the gap between germline ends came to 16 bases. The germline V gene encodes CDR1 SGHRS and CDR2 YFSETQ. The CDR3 covers 14 residues. The CDR3 region has the DNA TGCGCCAGCAGCCCCGAATCAGGGATCCCTGAAGCTTTCTTT. Its translation: CASSPESGIPEAFF.

Here the CDR3 reads CASTIYGGGLLTNEKLFF. DNA for the CDR3: TGTGCTAGTACCATTTATGGGGGGGGACTCCTCACTAATGAAAAACTGTTTTTT. The chain joins TRBV12-5 to TRBJ1-4; D is perhaps TRBD1 (5 bases). The length of the CDR3 is 18 residues. Germline CDR1 and CDR2: LGHNT and FRNRAP. V was shortened by 8 bases and J by 2 bases, with 24 bases between the two germline ends.

V gene TRBV2 combines with J gene TRBJ1-1; 7 bases are a match to TRBD1. CDR1 and CDR2 from the germline V gene are SNHLY and FYNNEI. The CDR3 sequence is 15 residues long. The V and J ends lost 5 bases and 0 bases, in that order; junction bases with no gene match: 6. The CDR3 region is CASSREQGMNTEAFF. The CDR3 DNA reads as TGTGCCAGCAGTCGTGAACAGGGGATGAACACTGAAGCTTTCTTT.

V and J are TRBV5-6 and TRBJ1-5, with D possibly being TRBD1 (6 bases). The CDR3 extends over 14 amino acids. Germline loops: CDR1 SGHDT, CDR2 YYEEEE. V dropped 2 bases and J dropped 5 bases, with 11 bases sitting between them. The CDR3 DNA reads as TGTGCCAGCAGCTTAGGGACACTCCATCAGCCCCAGCATTTT. Translated: CASSLGTLHQPQHF.

This rearrangement joins TRBV9 to TRBJ2-1; 10 bases map to TRBD2. Losses at the gene ends were 3 bases for V and 13 bases for J; bases not matched to a gene: 4. There are 12 residues in the CDR3. Germline assignment: CDR1 SGDLS and CDR2 YYNGEE. The CDR3 is CASSESGGAQFF. The CDR3 DNA is TGTGCCAGCAGCGAGAGCGGGGGGGCCCAGTTCTTC. Looking up the rest from reference TRBV9 and TRBJ2-1 gives the full variable domain: DSGVTQTPKHLITATGQRVTLRCSPRSGDLSVYWYQQSLDQGLQFLIQYYNGEERAKGNILERFSAQQFPDLHSELNLSSLELGDSALYFCASSESGGAQFFGPGTRLTVL.

The rearrangement joins TRBV6-5 to TRBJ2-1; 9 nucleotides agree with TRBD2. The ends lost 1 base at V and 3 bases at J; junction bases unmatched: 4. The germline V gene encodes CDR1 MNHEY and CDR2 SVGAGI. The CDR3 consists of 16 residues. In DNA form, the CDR3 reads TGTGCCAGCAGTTACTATAGCGGGAGTGACTACAATGAGCAGTTCTTC. Translation: CASSYYSGSDYNEQFF.

This clone was recorded a few times. The rearrangement uses TRBV28 and TRBJ2-5; possibly TRBD2 for D (5 bases). The ends were cut back, 5 bases at V and 7 bases at J, with 11 bases in the middle. Germline-derived CDR1 and CDR2 are MDHEN and SYDVKM. The CDR3 totals 12 residues. The CDR3 loop is CASSALGRTQYF. CDR3 DNA sequence: TGTGCCAGCAGTGCCTTGGGGAGGACCCAGTACTTC.

In this sample, this clone turned up a few times. The chain joins TRBV5-1 to TRBJ1-3, with no clear D. Trimming pared 0 bases from V and 8 bases from J, leaving 9 bases between. This CDR3 region has 13 residues. Germline V gene data show CDR1 as SGHRS and CDR2 as YFSETQ. The CDR3 DNA follows: TGCGCCAGCAGCTTGGGGCAGCAGGACACCATATATTTT. Amino acids: CASSLGQQDTIYF.

The CDR3 loop reads CASSTLDSHTQYF. In nucleotides, the CDR3 is TGTGCCAGCAGCACCCTGGACAGCCATACGCAGTATTTT. The chain combines TRBV9 with TRBJ2-3; maybe TRBD1 (6 bases). This CDR3 is built from 13 residues. Germline V gene data show CDR1 as SGDLS and CDR2 as YYNGEE. Trimming cost V 4 bases and J 7 bases, with 13 bases left between them.

The V and J genes are TRBV2 and TRBJ1-2, with 8 bases that match TRBD1. Germline CDR1 and CDR2: SNHLY and FYNNEI. The CDR3 runs to 12 residues. Trimming took 9 bases from V and 9 from J; bases not matched to a gene: 9. CDR3 loop: CARQPTGASYTF. The CDR3 nucleotides read TGTGCCAGACAACCGACAGGGGCTAGCTACACCTTC.

The chain uses TRBV18 and TRBJ1-2; D is possibly TRBD1 (6 bases). The CDR3 loop spans 15 amino acids. Trimming stripped 5 bases from V and 6 bases from J, with 19 bases between. Per the germline V gene, CDR1 is KGHSH and CDR2 is LQKENI. The CDR3 is CASSSALQGTNGYTF. Here the CDR3 DNA reads TGTGCCAGCTCATCCGCTCTCCAGGGGACCAATGGCTACACCTTC.

Here the CDR3 reads CASSQEPQGISGNTIYF. For the CDR3, the DNA is TGCGCCAGCAGCCAAGAACCCCAGGGCATCTCTGGAAACACCATATATTTT. The genes are TRBV4-3 and TRBJ1-3, with a possible D match to TRBD1 (5 bases). CDR3 length equals 17 residues. V dropped 0 bases and J dropped 0 bases, with 12 bases sitting between them. In germline, CDR1 is LGHNA, CDR2 YSLEER.

CDR3 in DNA: TGTGCCAGTAGTATCCGGGGGGTCGGACCCTACGAGCAGTACTTC. Translating it yields CASSIRGVGPYEQYF. The chain joins TRBV19 to TRBJ2-7; 7 nucleotides match TRBD2. J gave up 2 bases and V 3 bases, and 7 bases lay outside the gene matches. CDR1 LNHDA and CDR2 SQIVND come from the germline V gene (reference sequence). The CDR3 has 15 amino acids.

The V call is TRBV7-9, the J call TRBJ2-1, with a tentative D call TRBD1 (6 bases). Germline loops: CDR1 SEHNR, CDR2 FQNEAQ (reference sequence). V lost 1 base and J 8 bases, leaving 12 bases between the germline ends. This CDR3 is built from 14 residues. The CDR3 nucleotides read TGTGCCAGCAGCTTAGTCAGGGGTGGCGATGAGCAGTTCTTC. This gives the protein CASSLVRGGDEQFF.

V and J are TRBV4-3 and TRBJ2-7; 10 bases match TRBD2. The junction had 5 bases not matched to a gene; V was cut back by 0 bases and J by 3 bases. The CDR3 is made up of 16 amino acids. The germline V gene has CDR1 LGHNA and CDR2 YSLEER. CDR3 sequence (DNA): TGCGCCAGCAGCCAAGAGCGAGCGGGAGGGCACTACGAGCAGTACTTC. This translates into CASSQERAGGHYEQYF.

The CDR3 nucleotides read TGTGCCAGCAGTTTAGGCGGTGAGGGCCTCTACGAGCAGTACTTC. Protein sequence: CASSLGGEGLYEQYF. The chain recombines TRBV28 with TRBJ2-7; tentatively, D is TRBD2 (5 bases). The CDR3 is made up of 15 amino acids. Germline CDR1 MDHEN, CDR2 SYDVKM. Trimming removed 2 bases at V and 3 bases at J, with 14 bases between.

This clone was observed once. This chain uses TRBV4-3 with TRBJ2-1, with 7 bases lining up with TRBD2. Germline V CDR1 and CDR2: LGHNA, YSLEER. The V and J ends lost 0 bases and 7 bases, in that order; junction bases with no gene match: 9. The CDR3 has 16 residues. The CDR3 protein is CASSQDWEGLLNEQFF. The DNA for the CDR3 is TGCGCCAGCAGCCAAGATTGGGAGGGCCTCCTAAATGAGCAGTTCTTC.

V is TRBV5-1 and J is TRBJ2-5; 14 nucleotides align to TRBD2. Germline loops: CDR1 SGHRS, CDR2 YFSETQ. V dropped 4 bases and J dropped 8; count of bases not matched to a gene: 7. This CDR3 spans 15 amino acids. CDR3 sequence reads: CASSPTGLAGETQYF. CDR3 coding DNA: TGCGCCAGCAGCCCCACGGGACTAGCGGGAGAAACCCAGTACTTC.

V and J are TRBV5-1 and TRBJ2-3; perhaps TRBD2 as D (5 bases). The V gene's germline CDR1 is SGHRS and CDR2 YFSETQ. Trimming stripped 5 bases from V and 2 bases from J, with 18 bases between. The CDR3 runs to 16 residues. CDR3 sequence (DNA): TGCGCCAGCAGTTTTTATACTCAGGAGGTCACAGATACGCAGTATTTT. Translated, it gives CASSFYTQEVTDTQYF.

This chain links TRBV5-4 with TRBJ2-7, with 13 nucleotides matching TRBD2. The V segment lost 0 bases and the J segment 5 bases; nucleotides outside the gene matches: 8. This CDR3 contains 17 residues. CDR1 SGHNT and CDR2 YYREEE come from the germline V gene (reference sequence). Written as DNA, the CDR3 is TGTGCCAGCAGCTTGGAACTAGCGGGGGGGATGGCGGACGAGCAGTACTTC. Residues: CASSLELAGGMADEQYF.

In the case of this clone: A read error may produce the germline difference seen at one junction end. V gene TRBV5-4 combines with J gene TRBJ1-1, with TRBD1 as a possible D gene (5 bases). The germline gives CDR1 SGHNT, CDR2 YYREEE (reference sequence). There are 15 residues in the CDR3. The CDR3 nucleotides read TGTGCCAGCAGCCGGGGGGAGGGAGGGAACGCTGAAGCTTTCTTT. It specifies CASSRGEGGNAEAFF.

The chain carries TRBV12-5 and TRBJ2-2; D is unresolved. This CDR3 has 13 amino acids. V was clipped by 6 bases and J by 7 bases, with 12 bases between them. CDR1 LGHNT and CDR2 FRNRAP come from the germline V gene. The CDR3, as DNA: TGTGCTAGTGGATTCGGAGAGATCGGGGAGCTGTTTTTT. The encoded protein is CASGFGEIGELFF. The variable domain in full, with the rest retrieved from reference TRBV12-5 and TRBJ2-2, is DARVTQTPRHKVTEMGQEVTMRCQPILGHNTVFWYRQTMMQGLELLAYFRNRAPLDDSGMPKDRFSAEMPDATLATLKIQPSEPRDSAVYFCASGFGEIGELFFGEGSRLTVL.

The rearrangement joins TRBV5-1 to TRBJ1-1; possible D gene TRBD1, 5 bases. Germline V gene lookup returns CDR1 SGHRS and CDR2 YFSETQ. Trimming stripped 4 bases from V and 0 bases from J, with 16 bases between. The CDR3 loop spans 16 amino acids. The CDR3 nucleotides are TGCGCCAGCAGCCCCGGGGGGGGTGGTATGAACACTGAAGCTTTCTTT. This codes for CASSPGGGGMNTEAFF.

The chain is built from TRBV27 and TRBJ2-1; 8 positions match TRBD2. This CDR3 comprises 15 residues. Germline loops: CDR1 MNHEY, CDR2 SMNVEV (reference sequence). The trim removed 5 bases at V and 8 bases at J, leaving 11 bases unmatched. DNA of the CDR3: TGTGCCAGCAGTGTCGCACTAGCGGTTTCATATGAGCAGTTCTTC. Protein product: CASSVALAVSYEQFF.